This record concerns one T cell receptor (beta chain) sequence. What it binds is not known. This record belongs to a study of T cell responses to AZD1222 COVID-19 vaccine. Study summary: The study pooled second doses at about 4 or about 12 weeks.

Measured with immunoSEQ multiplex PCR; TCRdb has only the in-frame clones, and not every one. The table includes 90,000 to 120,000 clones, more than 70% detected once. With 3 bases removed from V and 7 bases from J, the gap between germline ends came to 15 bases. The germline CDR1 and CDR2 sequences are SEHNR and FQNEAQ (reference sequence). The CDR3 runs to 14 residues. General observations from the study: Of spike-specific TCRs, nearly half reportedly target regions left unmutated in variants. Donors skewed white British and female; clonal diversity was possibly underestimated.

The sequenced sample was peripheral blood, obtained on day 0 of AZD1222 vaccination. The chain carries TRBV7-9 and TRBJ1-1, with D possibly TRBD1 on 6 matching bases. The sequence was collected from an adult in good health. The CDR3 spells CASSFSVGTNEAFF. The CDR3 DNA follows: TGTGCCAGCAGCTTTAGCGTTGGGACAAATGAAGCTTTCTTT.